This T cell receptor (beta chain) was sequenced during a study of blood T cell repertoires in COVID-19. About the study: From the United States, Italy and Spain came samples of acute and convalescent COVID-19. PBMCs, B-cell-depleted T cells, or T cells were the source of the cDNA or gDNA that made up the material.

Followed longitudinally, the Seattle patients had been enrolled during active infection. Authors' methods: Amplification from reference gene primers served as the basis for estimated nucleated cell counts. Method: immunoSEQ multiplex PCR; TCRdb's copy keeps in-frame clones and lacks some. D and trimming come from the DNA, and the V and J calls and clone size come from that table. The sample has 290,000 or so clones; about nine tenths are singletons. Germline CDR1 and CDR2: SSHAT and FNYEAQ (reference sequence). Between the trimmed V and J ends, which lost 5 bases and 5 bases, there was a span of 15 bases. This CDR3 comprises 14 residues.

This rearrangement joins TRBV7-7 to TRBJ2-5, with D possibly matching TRBD2 (6 bases). Material for sequencing was peripheral blood. The receptor's source is a woman between 25 and 40 years old with COVID-19, enrolled during active disease. CDR3 loop: CASSPPGTWETQYF. The CDR3 DNA sequence: TGTGCCAGCAGCCCTCCCGGGACTTGGGAGACCCAGTACTTC.